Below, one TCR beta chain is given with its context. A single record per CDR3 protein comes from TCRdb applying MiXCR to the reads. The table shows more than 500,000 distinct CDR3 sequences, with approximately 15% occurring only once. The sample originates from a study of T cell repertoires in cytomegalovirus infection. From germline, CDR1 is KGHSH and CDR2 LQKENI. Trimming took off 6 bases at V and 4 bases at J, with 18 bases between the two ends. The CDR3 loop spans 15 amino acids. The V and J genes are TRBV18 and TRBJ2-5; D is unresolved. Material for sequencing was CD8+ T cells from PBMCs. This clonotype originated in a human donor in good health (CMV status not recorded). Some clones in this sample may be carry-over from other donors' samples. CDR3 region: CASSSDGPGRETQYF. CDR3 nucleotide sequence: TGTGCCAGCTCCTCGGACGGACCGGGCAGAGAGACCCAGTACTTC.